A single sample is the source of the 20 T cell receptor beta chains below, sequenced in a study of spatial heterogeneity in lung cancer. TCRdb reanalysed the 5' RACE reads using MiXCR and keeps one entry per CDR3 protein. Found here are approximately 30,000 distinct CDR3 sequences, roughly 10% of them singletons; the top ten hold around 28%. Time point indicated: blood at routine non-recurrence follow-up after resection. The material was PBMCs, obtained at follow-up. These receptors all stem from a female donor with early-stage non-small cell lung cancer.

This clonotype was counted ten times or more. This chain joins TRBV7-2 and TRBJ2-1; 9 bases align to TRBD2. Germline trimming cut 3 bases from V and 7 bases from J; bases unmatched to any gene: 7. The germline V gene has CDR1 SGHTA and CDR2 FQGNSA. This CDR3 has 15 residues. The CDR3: CASSFEAGGWNEQFF. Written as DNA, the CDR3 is TGTGCCAGCAGCTTTGAAGCGGGGGGTTGGAATGAGCAGTTCTTC.

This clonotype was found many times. Written as DNA, the CDR3 is TGTGCCAGCAGTCTACTTGGGGGAGCAGATACGCAGTATTTT. This gives the protein CASSLLGGADTQYF. The chain uses TRBV7-7 and TRBJ2-3, with D perhaps assigned TRBD1 or TRBD2 (5 bases each). The CDR3 contains 14 residues. The germline V and J ends were trimmed by 6 bases and 4 bases, with 14 bases remaining between them. The germline CDR1 and CDR2 sequences are SSHAT and FNYEAQ (reference sequence).

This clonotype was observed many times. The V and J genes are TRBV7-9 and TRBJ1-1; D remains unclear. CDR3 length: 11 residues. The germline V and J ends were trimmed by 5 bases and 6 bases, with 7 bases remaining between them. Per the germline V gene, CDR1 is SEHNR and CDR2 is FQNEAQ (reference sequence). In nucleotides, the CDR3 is TGTGCCAGCAGCCGAGACCCTGAAGCTTTCTTT. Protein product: CASSRDPEAFF.

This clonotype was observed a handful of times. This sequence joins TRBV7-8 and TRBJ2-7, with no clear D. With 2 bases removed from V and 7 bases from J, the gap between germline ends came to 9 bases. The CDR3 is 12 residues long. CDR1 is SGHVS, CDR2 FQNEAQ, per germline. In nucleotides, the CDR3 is TGTGCCAGCAGCTTAATAATGAGGGAGCAGTACTTC. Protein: CASSLIMREQYF.

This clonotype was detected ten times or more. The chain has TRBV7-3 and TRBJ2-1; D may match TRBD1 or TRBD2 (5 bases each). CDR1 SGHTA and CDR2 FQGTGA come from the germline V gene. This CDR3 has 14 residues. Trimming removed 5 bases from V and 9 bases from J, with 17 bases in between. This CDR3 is CASSREGSSTEQFF. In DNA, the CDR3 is TGTGCCAGCAGCCGAGAGGGGTCGTCCACTGAGCAGTTCTTC.

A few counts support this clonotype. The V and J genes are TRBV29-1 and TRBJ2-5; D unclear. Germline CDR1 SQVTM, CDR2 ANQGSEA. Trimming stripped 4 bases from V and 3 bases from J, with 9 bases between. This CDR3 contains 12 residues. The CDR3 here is CSVGHLEETQYF. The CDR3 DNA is TGCAGCGTTGGACACCTCGAAGAGACCCAGTACTTC.

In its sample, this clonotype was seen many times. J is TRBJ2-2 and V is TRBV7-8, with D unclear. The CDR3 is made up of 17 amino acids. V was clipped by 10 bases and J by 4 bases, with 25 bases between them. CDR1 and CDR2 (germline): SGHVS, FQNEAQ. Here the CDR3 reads CAITLGPSLYPTGELFF. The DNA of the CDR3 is TGTGCCATCACCCTGGGCCCTAGTCTATATCCCACCGGGGAGCTGTTTTTT.

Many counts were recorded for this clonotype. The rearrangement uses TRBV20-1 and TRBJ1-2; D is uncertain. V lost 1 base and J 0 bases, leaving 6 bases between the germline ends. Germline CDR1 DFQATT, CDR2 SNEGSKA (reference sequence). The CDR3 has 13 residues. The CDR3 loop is CSARGTPNYGYTF. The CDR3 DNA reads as TGCAGTGCTAGAGGGACTCCTAACTATGGCTACACCTTC.

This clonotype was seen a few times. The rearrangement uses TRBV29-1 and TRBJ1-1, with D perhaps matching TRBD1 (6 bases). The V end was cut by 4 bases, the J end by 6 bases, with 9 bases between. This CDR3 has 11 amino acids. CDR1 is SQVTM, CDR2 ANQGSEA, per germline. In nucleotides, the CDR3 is TGCAGCGTTGTGGAGGGGGCTGAAGCTTTCTTT. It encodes CSVVEGAEAFF. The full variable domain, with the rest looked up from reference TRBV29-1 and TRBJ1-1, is SAVISQKPSRDICQRGTSLTIQCQVDSQVTMMFWYRQQPGQSLTLIATANQGSEATYESGFVIDKFPISRPNLTFSTLTVSNMSPEDSSIYLCSVVEGAEAFFGQGTRLTVV.

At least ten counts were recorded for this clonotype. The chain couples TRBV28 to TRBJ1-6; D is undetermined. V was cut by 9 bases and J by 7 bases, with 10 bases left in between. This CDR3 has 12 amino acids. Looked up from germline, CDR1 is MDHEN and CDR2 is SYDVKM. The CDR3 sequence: CASSEPNSPLHF. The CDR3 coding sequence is TGTGCCAGTAGCGAACCGAATTCACCCCTCCACTTT. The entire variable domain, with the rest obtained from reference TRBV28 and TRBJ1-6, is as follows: DVKVTQSSRYLVKRTGEKVFLECVQDMDHENMFWYRQDPGLGLRLIYFSYDVKMKEKGDIPEGYSVSREKKERFSLILESASTNQTSMYLCASSEPNSPLHFGNGTRLTVT.

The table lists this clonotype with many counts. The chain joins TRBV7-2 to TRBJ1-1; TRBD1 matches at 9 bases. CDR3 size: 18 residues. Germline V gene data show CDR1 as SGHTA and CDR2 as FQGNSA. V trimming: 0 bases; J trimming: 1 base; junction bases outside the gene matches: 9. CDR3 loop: CASSLAGRTGVTNTEAFF. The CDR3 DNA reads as TGTGCCAGCAGCTTAGCGGGTCGGACAGGGGTAACGAACACTGAAGCTTTCTTT.

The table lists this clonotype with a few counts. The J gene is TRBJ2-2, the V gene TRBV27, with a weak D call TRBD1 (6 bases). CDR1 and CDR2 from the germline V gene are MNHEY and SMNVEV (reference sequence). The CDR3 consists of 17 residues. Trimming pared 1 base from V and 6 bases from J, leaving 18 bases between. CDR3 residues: CASSLYGQSGAAGELFF. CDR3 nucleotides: TGTGCCAGCAGTTTATATGGCCAATCAGGGGCGGCCGGGGAGCTGTTTTTT.

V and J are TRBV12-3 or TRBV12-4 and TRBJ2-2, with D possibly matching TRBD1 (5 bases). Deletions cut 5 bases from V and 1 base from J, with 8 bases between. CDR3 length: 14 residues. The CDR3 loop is CASSKDKNTGELFF. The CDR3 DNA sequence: TGTGCCAGCAGTAAGGACAAGAACACCGGGGAGCTGTTTTTT.

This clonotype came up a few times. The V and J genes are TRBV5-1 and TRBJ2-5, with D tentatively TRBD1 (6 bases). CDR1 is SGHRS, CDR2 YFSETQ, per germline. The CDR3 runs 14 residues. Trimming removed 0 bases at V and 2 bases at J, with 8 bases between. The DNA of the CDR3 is TGCGCCAGCAGCTTGGGGCAGGGGCAAGAGACCCAGTACTTC. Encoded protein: CASSLGQGQETQYF.

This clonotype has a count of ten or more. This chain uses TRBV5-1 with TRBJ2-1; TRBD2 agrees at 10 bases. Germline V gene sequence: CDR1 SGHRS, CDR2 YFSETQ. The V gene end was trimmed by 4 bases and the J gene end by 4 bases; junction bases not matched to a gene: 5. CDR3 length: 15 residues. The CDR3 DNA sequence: TGCGCCAGCAGCGTCAGCGGGGGGGCATACAATGAGCAGTTCTTC. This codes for CASSVSGGAYNEQFF.

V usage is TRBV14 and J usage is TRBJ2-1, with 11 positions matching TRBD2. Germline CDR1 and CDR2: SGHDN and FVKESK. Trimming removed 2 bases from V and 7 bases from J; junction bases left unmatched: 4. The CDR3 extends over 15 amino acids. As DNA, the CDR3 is TGTGCCAGCAGCCAAACTAGCGGGGGAGGTAATGAGCAGTTCTTC. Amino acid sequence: CASSQTSGGGNEQFF. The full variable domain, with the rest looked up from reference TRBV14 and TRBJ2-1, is EAGVTQFPSHSVIEKGQTVTLRCDPISGHDNLYWYRRVMGKEIKFLLHFVKESKQDESGMPNNRFLAERTGGTYSTLKVQPAELEDSGVYFCASSQTSGGGNEQFFGPGTRLTVL.

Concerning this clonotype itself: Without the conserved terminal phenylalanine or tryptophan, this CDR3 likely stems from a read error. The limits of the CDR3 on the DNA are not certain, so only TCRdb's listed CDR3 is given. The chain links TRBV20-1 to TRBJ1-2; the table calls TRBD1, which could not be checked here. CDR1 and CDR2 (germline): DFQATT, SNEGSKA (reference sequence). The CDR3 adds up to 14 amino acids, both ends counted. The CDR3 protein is CSARDSRRTGFVLL.

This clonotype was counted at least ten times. CDR3 loop: CASSLKFRVNTEAFF. CDR3 coding DNA: TGTGCCAGCAGCCTTAAGTTTAGGGTGAACACTGAAGCTTTCTTT. This sequence joins TRBV3-1 and TRBJ1-1; no reliable D call. V shed 4 bases and J shed 0 bases, with 12 bases lying between them. The CDR3 extends over 15 amino acids. Germline V CDR1 and CDR2: LGHDT, YNNKEL (reference sequence).

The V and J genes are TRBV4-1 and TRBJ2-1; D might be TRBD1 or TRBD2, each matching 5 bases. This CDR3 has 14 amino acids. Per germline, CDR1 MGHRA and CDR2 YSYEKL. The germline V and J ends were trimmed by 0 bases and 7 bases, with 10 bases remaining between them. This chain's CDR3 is CASSQDGGPNEQFF. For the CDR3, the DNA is TGCGCCAGCAGCCAAGATGGGGGTCCTAATGAGCAGTTCTTC.

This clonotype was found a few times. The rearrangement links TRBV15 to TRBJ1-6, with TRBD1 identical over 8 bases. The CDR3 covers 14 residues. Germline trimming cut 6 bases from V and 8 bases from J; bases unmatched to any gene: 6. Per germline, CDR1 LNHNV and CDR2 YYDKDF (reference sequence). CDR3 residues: CATRPGGFDSPLHF. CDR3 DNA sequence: TGTGCCACCAGGCCAGGGGGCTTTGATTCACCCCTCCACTTT.